Each of the 9 T cell receptor beta chains below was sequenced from the same sample in a study of CD8 T cells in ankylosing spondylitis. Study results and limitations: Typical of ankylosing spondylitis blood, it appeared, was a TCR beta motif of 7 or 8 highly homologous variants.

From the 5' RACE reads, TCRdb called clonotypes with MiXCR, one entry per CDR3 protein. The sample contains tens of thousands of distinct CDR3 sequences, about 9% of which appear only once. These receptors have no identified antigens. Input material: blood, either unsorted or a sorted T cell fraction (not recorded which). Source of these receptors: a male donor with ankylosing spondylitis.

This clonotype was counted many times. The chain couples TRBV6-4 to TRBJ2-7; 9 nucleotides agree with TRBD1. The CDR3 has 16 amino acids. Germline V gene lookup returns CDR1 MRHNA and CDR2 SNTAGT. J lost 7 bases, V lost 0 bases, and 10 bases had no gene match. CDR3 bases: TGTGCCAGCAGTGACTCTCGGAGGGACAGGGCCCTTGAGCAGTACTTC. Translation: CASSDSRRDRALEQYF.

The chain has TRBV10-3 and TRBJ2-3; 9 bases are shared with TRBD1. The CDR3 runs to 14 residues. The V gene's germline CDR1 is ENHRY and CDR2 SYGVKD. V lost 6 bases and J lost 4; bases outside the gene matches: 5. CDR3 nucleotide sequence: TGTGCCATCAGCCAGGACAGGGGTGCAGATACGCAGTATTTT. As protein: CAISQDRGADTQYF.

In this sample, this clonotype turned up many times. The rearrangement uses TRBV12-3 or TRBV12-4 and TRBJ1-5; 7 bases match TRBD1. Trimming cost V 5 bases and J 7 bases; bases outside gene matches: 8. CDR3 length: 14 residues. The CDR3 coding sequence is TGTGCCAGCAGTCCGACAGGGTTGGGACAGCCCCAGCATTTT. This codes for CASSPTGLGQPQHF.

V and J are TRBV7-9 and TRBJ2-2; possibly TRBD1 for D (6 bases). Germline values: CDR1 SEHNR, CDR2 FQNEAQ (reference sequence). Trimming cost V 5 bases and J 9 bases, with 25 bases left between them. This CDR3 spans 17 amino acids. CDR3 residues: CASSSPGQGPGTWELFF. In DNA form, the CDR3 reads TGTGCCAGCAGCAGCCCGGGACAAGGGCCGGGAACCTGGGAGCTGTTTTTT. The whole variable domain, remainder taken from reference TRBV7-9 and TRBJ2-2, is DTGVSQNPRHKITKRGQNVTFRCDPISEHNRLYWYRQTLGQGPEFLTYFQNEAQLEKSRLLSDRFSAERPKGSFSTLEIQRTEQGDSAMYLCASSSPGQGPGTWELFFGEGSRLTVL.

Notes on this clonotype: This sequence may be a read error, since a much larger clone differs from it by one base. Here the CDR3 reads CSATAGGPFSNEQLF. In DNA, the CDR3 is TGCAGTGCTACAGCGGGAGGGCCCTTTAGCAATGAGCAGCTCTTC. The chain combines TRBV20-1 with TRBJ2-1; TRBD2 aligns across 10 bases. Per the germline V gene, CDR1 is DFQATT and CDR2 is SNEGSKA (reference sequence). This CDR3 has 15 amino acids.

This sequence joins TRBV19 and TRBJ2-7; 10 nucleotides line up with TRBD1. This CDR3 contains 14 residues. The V segment lost 5 bases and the J segment 4 bases; nucleotides outside the gene matches: 5. Per germline, CDR1 LNHDA and CDR2 SQIVND (reference sequence). This chain's CDR3 is CASSFGQGVYEQYF. In nucleotides, the CDR3 is TGTGCCAGTAGTTTCGGACAGGGGGTATACGAGCAGTACTTC.

V and J are TRBV5-6 and TRBJ2-4; TRBD2 might be the D (6 bases). The CDR3 consists of 13 residues. CDR1 and CDR2 from the germline V gene are SGHDT and YYEEEE. Trimming shortened V by 2 bases and J by 6 bases, and 9 bases separated the two germline ends. The CDR3 region is CASSFQTRNIQYF. For the CDR3, the DNA is TGTGCCAGCAGCTTCCAGACTAGAAACATTCAGTACTTC.

This clonotype was observed at least ten times. The chain employs TRBV20-1 and TRBJ1-1; perhaps TRBD1 as D (5 bases). Trimming took 2 bases from V and 11 from J, leaving 15 bases between them. Germline V lookup: CDR1 DFQATT, CDR2 SNEGSKA (reference sequence). The CDR3 is 12 residues long. The CDR3 nucleotides are TGCAGTGCTAGAATTAGGGGTGCGGACGCTTTCTTT. It codes for CSARIRGADAFF.

This chain links TRBV3-1 with TRBJ1-4; no reliable D call. CDR3 length equals 12 residues. V was shortened by 4 bases and J by 7 bases, with 7 bases between the two germline ends. Germline CDR1 LGHDT, CDR2 YNNKEL (reference sequence). The CDR3 loop is CASSPPGEKLFF. CDR3 bases: TGTGCCAGCAGCCCCCCTGGTGAAAAACTGTTTTTT. Supplemented by reference TRBV3-1 and TRBJ1-4, the full variable domain reads DTAVSQTPKYLVTQMGNDKSIKCEQNLGHDTMYWYKQDSKKFLKIMFSYNNKELIINETVPNRFSPKSPDKAHLNLHINSLELGDSAVYFCASSPPGEKLFFGSGTQLSVL.